The T cell receptor beta chain under discussion was sequenced for a study of regulatory T cells in long-lasting Graves disease. Whole-study context: Under 3 months of antithyroid drugs had been taken by newly diagnosed Graves' patients.

Documented time point: newly diagnosed GD, antithyroid drugs for less than 3 months. Isolated PBMC RNA provided the starting material for the TCR library. The sample holds many counts of this clonotype. CDR3 regions were amplified by Arm-PCR using iRepertoire HTBI primers to build TCR beta libraries. One entry per CDR3 protein results from TCRdb running MiXCR on the multiplex PCR reads. The repertoire holds approximately 490,000 distinct CDR3 sequences, with 15% to 20% as singletons. The V segment lost 0 bases and the J segment 3 bases; nucleotides outside the gene matches: 4. The CDR3 runs to 15 residues. Germline V CDR1 and CDR2: SGHTA, FQGTGA. The same data also contributed to another study, on T cells in Graves' hyperthyroidism and ophthalmopathy. Per that study: Peripheral blood also featured most of the thyroid clonotypes expanded above 0.001.

This rearrangement joins TRBV7-3 to TRBJ2-7; 8 bases line up with TRBD1. Sample: peripheral blood mononuclear cells (PBMCs), taken at new diagnosis, from a patient treated with antithyroid drugs. The TCR originated in a man aged 40-50 years with Graves disease. The CDR3: CASSLTGTGGYEQYF. The CDR3 DNA is TGTGCCAGCAGCTTAACGGGAACAGGGGGCTACGAGCAGTACTTC. Together with reference TRBV7-3 and TRBJ2-7, the CDR3 gives the full variable domain: GAGVSQTPSNKVTEKGKYVELRCDPISGHTALYWYRQSLGQGPEFLIYFQGTGAADDSGLPNDRFFAVRPEGSVSTLKIQRTERGDSAVYLCASSLTGTGGYEQYFGPGTRLTVT.